What follows describes a single T cell receptor beta chain. This specimen belongs to a study of cytomegalovirus exposure and HLA in healthy donors. In the PCR, 60 Vbeta and 13 Jbeta primers were used. Here immunoSEQ multiplex PCR was the method, and the copy in TCRdb shows in-frame clones only, minus some. The sample gives tens of thousands of clones, about three quarters of which show up once; approximately 4.2% is in the top ten. The receptor's source is a woman between 40 and 50 years old in good health and CMV-seropositive. Source material: PBMCs.

The CDR3 sequence is CASSIDGTGSYNEQFF. CDR3 coding DNA: TGTGCCAGTAGTATAGATGGGACAGGCTCCTACAATGAGCAGTTCTTC. J is TRBJ2-1 and V is TRBV19; 8 nucleotides line up with TRBD1. With 0 bases clipped from V and 0 bases from J, the junction kept 1 base outside the gene matches. CDR1 and CDR2 from the germline V gene are LNHDA and SQIVND (reference sequence). The CDR3 length is 16 residues.